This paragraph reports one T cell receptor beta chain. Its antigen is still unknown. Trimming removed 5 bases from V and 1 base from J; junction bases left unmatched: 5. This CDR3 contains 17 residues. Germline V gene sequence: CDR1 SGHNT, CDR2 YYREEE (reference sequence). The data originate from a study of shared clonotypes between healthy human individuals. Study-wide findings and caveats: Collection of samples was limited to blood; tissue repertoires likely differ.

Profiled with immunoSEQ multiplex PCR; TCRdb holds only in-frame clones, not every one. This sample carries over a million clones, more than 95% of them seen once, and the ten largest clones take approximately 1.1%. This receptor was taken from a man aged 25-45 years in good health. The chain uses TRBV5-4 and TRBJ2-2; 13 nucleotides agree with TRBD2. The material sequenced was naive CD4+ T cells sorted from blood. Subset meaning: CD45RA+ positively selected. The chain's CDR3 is CASRAGTSGVNTGELFF. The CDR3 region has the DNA TGTGCCAGCAGAGCCGGGACTAGCGGGGTGAACACCGGGGAGCTGTTTTTT.